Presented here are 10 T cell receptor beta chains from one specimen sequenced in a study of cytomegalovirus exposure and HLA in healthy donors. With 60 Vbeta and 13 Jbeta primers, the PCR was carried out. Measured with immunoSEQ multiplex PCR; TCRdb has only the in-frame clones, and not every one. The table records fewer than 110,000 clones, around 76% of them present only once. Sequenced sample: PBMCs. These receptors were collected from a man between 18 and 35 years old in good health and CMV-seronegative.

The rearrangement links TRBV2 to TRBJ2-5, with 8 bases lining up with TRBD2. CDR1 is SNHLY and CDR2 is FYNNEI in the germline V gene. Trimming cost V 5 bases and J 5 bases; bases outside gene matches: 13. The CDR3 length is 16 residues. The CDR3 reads CASSPSPGTREETQYF. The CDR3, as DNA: TGTGCCAGCAGTCCTTCCCCAGGGACTAGGGAGGAGACCCAGTACTTC.

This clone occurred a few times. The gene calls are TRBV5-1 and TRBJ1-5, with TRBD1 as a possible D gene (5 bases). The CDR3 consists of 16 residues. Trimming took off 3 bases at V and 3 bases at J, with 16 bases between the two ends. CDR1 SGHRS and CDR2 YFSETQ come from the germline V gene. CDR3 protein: CASSWGDGAPNQPQHF. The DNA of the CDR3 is TGCGCCAGCAGCTGGGGGGACGGCGCCCCCAATCAGCCCCAGCATTTT.

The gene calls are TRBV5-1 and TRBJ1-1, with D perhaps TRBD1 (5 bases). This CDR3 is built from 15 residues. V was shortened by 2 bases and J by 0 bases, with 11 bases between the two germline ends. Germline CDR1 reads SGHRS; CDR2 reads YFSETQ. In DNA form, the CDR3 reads TGCGCCAGCAGCTTAGGGGCAGCTATGAACACTGAAGCTTTCTTT. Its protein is CASSLGAAMNTEAFF.

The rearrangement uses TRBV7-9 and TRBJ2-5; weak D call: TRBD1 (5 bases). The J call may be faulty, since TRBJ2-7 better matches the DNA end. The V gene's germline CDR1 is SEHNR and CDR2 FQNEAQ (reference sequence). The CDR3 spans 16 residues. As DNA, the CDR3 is TGTGCCAGCAGCTATCAAACCCAGGGTTTCGGGTACGAGCAGTACTTC. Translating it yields CASSYQTQGFGYEQYF.

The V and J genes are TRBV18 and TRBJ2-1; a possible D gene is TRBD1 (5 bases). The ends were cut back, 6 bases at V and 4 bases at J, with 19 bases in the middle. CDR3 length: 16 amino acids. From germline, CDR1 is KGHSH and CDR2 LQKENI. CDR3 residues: CASSRGGAGSYNEQFF. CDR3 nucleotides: TGTGCCAGCTCTCGCGGTGGGGCCGGATCTTACAATGAGCAGTTCTTC.

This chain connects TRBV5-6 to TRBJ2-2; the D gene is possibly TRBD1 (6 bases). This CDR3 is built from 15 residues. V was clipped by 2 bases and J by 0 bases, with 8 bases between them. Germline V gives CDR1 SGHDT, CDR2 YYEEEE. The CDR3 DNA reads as TGTGCCAGCAGCTTCAGGACAGCGAACACCGGGGAGCTGTTTTTT. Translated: CASSFRTANTGELFF.

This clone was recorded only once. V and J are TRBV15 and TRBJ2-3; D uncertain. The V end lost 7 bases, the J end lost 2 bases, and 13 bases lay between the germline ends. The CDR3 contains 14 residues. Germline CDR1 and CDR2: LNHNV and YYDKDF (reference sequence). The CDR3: CATKNTRFTDTQYF. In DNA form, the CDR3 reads TGTGCCACCAAAAATACAAGATTCACAGATACGCAGTATTTT.

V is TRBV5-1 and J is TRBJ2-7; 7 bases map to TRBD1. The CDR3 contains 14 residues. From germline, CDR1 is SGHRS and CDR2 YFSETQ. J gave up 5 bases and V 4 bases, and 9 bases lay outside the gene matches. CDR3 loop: CASSQRTGLDEQYF. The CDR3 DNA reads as TGCGCCAGCAGCCAGCGGACAGGTCTCGACGAGCAGTACTTC.

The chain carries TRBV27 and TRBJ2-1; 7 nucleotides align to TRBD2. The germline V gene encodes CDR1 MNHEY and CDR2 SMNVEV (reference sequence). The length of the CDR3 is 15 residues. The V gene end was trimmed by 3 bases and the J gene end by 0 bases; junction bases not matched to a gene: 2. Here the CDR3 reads CASSLGGISYNEQFF. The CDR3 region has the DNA TGTGCCAGCAGTTTGGGGGGGATCTCCTACAATGAGCAGTTCTTC.

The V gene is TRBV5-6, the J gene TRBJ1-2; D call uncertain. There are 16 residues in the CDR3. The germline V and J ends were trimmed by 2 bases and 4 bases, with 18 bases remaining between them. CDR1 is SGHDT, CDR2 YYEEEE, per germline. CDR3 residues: CASSLLGSADSYGYTF. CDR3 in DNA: TGTGCCAGCAGCTTATTAGGCAGCGCCGATTCCTATGGCTACACCTTC.